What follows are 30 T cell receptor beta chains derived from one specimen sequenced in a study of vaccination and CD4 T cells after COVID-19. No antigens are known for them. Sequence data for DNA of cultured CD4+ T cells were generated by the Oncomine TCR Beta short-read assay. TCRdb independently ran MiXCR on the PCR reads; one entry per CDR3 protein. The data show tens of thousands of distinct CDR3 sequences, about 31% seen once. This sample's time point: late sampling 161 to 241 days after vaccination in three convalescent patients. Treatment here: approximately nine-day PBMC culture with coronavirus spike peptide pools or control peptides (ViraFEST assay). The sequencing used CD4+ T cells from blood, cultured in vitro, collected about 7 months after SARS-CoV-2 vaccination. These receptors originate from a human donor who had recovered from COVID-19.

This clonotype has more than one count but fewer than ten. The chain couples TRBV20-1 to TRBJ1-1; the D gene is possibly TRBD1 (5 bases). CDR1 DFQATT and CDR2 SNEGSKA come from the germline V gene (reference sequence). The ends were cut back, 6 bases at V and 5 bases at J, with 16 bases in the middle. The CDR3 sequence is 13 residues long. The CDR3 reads CSAHDSSGTEAFF. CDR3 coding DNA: TGCAGTGCCCATGACAGTTCCGGAACTGAAGCTTTCTTT.

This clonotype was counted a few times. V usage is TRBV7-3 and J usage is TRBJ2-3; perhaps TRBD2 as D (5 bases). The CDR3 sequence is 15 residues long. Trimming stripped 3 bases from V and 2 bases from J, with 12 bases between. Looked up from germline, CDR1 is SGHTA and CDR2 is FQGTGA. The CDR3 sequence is CASSFTGLPTDTQYF. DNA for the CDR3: TGTGCCAGCAGCTTCACCGGACTCCCCACAGATACGCAGTATTTT.

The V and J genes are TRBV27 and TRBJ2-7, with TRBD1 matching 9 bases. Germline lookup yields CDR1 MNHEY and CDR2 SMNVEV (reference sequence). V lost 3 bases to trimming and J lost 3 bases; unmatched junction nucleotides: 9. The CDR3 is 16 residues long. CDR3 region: CASSFNWGTGHYEQYF. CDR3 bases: TGTGCCAGCAGTTTCAATTGGGGGACAGGGCACTACGAGCAGTACTTC.

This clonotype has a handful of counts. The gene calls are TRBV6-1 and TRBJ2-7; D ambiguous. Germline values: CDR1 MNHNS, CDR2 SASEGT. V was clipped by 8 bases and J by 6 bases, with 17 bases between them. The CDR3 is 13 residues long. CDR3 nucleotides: TGTGCCAGCGGGGTCGGTTTAATGGGCGAGCAGTACTTC. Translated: CASGVGLMGEQYF.

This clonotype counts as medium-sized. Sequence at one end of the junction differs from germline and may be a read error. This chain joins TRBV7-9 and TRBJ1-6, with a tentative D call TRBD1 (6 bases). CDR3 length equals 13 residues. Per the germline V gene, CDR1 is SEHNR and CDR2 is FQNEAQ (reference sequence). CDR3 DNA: TGTGCCAGCAGCTTAGCGGAAGGGACACCCTTCCACTTT. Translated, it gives CASSLAEGTPFHF.

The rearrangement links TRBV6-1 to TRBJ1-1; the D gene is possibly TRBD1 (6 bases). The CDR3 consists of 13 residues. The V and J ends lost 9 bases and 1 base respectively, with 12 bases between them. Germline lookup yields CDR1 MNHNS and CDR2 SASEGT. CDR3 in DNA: TGTGCCAGTACCAGGGGCACGAACACTGAAGCTTTCTTT. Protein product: CASTRGTNTEAFF.

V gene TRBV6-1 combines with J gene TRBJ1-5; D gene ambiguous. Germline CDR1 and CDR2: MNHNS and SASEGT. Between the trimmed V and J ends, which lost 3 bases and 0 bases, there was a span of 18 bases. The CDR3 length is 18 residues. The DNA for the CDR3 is TGTGCCAGCAGTGATGTCGGACGTGATAACAATAGCAATCAGCCCCAGCATTTT. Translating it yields CASSDVGRDNNSNQPQHF.

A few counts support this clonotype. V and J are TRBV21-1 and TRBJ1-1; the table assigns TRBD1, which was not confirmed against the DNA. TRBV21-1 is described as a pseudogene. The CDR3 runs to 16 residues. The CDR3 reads CASSKTGGGRNTEAFF. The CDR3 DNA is TGTGCCAGCAGCAAAACGGGCGGGGGTAGGAACACTGAAGCTTTCTTT.

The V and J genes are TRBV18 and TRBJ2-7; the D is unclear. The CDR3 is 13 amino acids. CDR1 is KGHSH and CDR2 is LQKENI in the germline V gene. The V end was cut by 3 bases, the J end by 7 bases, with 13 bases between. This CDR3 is CASSPDTYGEQYF. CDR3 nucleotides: TGTGCCAGCTCACCCGACACTTACGGGGAGCAGTACTTC.

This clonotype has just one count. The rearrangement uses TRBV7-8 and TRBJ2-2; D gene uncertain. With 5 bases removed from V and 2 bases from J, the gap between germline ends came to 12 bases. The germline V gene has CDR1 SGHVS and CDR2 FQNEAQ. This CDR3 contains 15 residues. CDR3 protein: CASSPRLSNTGELFF. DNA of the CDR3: TGTGCCAGCAGCCCCCGGCTTTCAAACACCGGGGAGCTGTTTTTT.

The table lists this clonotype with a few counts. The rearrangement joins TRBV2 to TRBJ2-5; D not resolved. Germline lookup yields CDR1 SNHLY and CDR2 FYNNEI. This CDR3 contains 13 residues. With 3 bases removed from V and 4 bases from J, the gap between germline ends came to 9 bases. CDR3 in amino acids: CASSDSHPETQYF. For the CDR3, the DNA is TGTGCCAGCAGTGATTCGCATCCAGAGACCCAGTACTTC. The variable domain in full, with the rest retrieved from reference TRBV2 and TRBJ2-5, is EPEVTQTPSHQVTQMGQEVILRCVPISNHLYFYWYRQILGQKVEFLVSFYNNEISEKSEIFDDQFSVERPDGSNFTLKIRSTKLEDSAMYFCASSDSHPETQYFGPGTRLLVL.

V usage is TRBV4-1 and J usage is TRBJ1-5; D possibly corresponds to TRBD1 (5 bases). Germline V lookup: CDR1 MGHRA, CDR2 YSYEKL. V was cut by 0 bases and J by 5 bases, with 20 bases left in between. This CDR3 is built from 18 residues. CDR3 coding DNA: TGCGCCAGCAGCCAAGATATCCAGGACTGGGGACCCTATCAGCCCCAGCATTTT. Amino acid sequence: CASSQDIQDWGPYQPQHF.

The CDR3 reads CASSPGQMNEAFF. CDR3 bases: TGCGCCAGCAGCCCGGGACAGATGAATGAAGCTTTCTTT. This chain connects TRBV5-1 to TRBJ1-1, with 7 bases fitting TRBD1. Germline values: CDR1 SGHRS, CDR2 YFSETQ. The CDR3 contains 13 residues. Trimming cost V 4 bases and J 7 bases; bases outside gene matches: 7.

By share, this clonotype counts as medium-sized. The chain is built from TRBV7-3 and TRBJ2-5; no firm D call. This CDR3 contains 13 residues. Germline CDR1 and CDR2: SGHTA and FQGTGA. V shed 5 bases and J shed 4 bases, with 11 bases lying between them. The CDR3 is CASSRTGRETQYF. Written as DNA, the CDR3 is TGTGCCAGCAGCCGAACCGGTCGAGAGACCCAGTACTTC.

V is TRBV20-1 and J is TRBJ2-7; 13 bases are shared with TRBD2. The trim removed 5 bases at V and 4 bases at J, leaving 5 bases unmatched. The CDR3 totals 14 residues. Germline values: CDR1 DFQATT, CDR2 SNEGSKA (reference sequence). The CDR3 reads CSASKTSGGYEQYF. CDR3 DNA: TGCAGTGCTTCGAAGACTAGCGGGGGGTACGAGCAGTACTTC.

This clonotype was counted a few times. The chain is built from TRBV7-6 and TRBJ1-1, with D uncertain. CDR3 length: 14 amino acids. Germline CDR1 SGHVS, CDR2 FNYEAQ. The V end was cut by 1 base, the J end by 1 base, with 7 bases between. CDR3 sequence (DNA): TGTGCCAGCAGCTTAGACATTAGGAACACTGAAGCTTTCTTT. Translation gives CASSLDIRNTEAFF.

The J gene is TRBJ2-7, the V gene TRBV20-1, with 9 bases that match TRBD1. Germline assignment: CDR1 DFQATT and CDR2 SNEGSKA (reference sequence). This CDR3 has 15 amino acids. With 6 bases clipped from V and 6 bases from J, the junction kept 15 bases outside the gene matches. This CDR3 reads CSAAKVGTGPSEQYF. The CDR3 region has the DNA TGCAGTGCAGCCAAAGTAGGGACAGGGCCATCCGAGCAGTACTTC.

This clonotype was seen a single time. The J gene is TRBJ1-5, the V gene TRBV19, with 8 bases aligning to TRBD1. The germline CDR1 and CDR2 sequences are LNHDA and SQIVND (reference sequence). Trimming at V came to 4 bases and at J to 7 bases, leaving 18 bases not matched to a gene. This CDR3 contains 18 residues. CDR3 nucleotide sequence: TGTGCCAGTAGTACCGGGACAGGACTCCGGCGGCTGCTCCAGCCCCAGCATTTT. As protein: CASSTGTGLRRLLQPQHF.

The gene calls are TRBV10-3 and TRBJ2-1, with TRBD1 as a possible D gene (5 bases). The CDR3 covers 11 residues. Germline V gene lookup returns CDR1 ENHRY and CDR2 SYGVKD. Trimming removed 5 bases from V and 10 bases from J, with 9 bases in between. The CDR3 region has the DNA TGTGCCATCAGTCACACAGGAGAGCAGTTCTTC. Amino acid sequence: CAISHTGEQFF.

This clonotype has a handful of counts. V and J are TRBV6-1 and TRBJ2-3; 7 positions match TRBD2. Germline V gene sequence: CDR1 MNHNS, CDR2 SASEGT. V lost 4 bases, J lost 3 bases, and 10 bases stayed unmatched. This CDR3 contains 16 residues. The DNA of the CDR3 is TGTGCCAGCAGTGGGCGGATGGGGGGGTGGACAGATACGCAGTATTTT. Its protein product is CASSGRMGGWTDTQYF.

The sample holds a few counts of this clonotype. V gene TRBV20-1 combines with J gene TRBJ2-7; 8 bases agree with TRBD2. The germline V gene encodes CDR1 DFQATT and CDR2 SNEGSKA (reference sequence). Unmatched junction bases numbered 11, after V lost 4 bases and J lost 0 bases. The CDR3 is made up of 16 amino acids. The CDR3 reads CSATSGLAGGSYEQYF. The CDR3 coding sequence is TGCAGTGCTACCTCGGGGCTAGCGGGTGGCTCCTACGAGCAGTACTTC.

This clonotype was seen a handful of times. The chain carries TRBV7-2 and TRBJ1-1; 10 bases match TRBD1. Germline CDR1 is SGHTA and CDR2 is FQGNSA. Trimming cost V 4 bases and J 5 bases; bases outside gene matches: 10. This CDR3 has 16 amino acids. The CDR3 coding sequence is TGTGCCAGCAGCTCTAGAACCGGGACAGGGGATACTGAAGCTTTCTTT. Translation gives CASSSRTGTGDTEAFF. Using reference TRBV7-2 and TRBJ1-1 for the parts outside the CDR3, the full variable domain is GAGVSQSPSNKVTEKGKDVELRCDPISGHTALYWYRQSLGQGLEFLIYFQGNSAPDKSGLPSDRFSAERTGGSVSTLTIQRTQQEDSAVYLCASSSRTGTGDTEAFFGQGTRLTVV.

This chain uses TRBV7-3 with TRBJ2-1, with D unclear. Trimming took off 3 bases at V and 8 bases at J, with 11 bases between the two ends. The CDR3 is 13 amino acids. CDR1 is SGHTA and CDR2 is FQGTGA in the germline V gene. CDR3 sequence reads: CASSFGSADEQFF. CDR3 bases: TGTGCCAGCAGCTTCGGTTCTGCAGATGAGCAGTTCTTC.

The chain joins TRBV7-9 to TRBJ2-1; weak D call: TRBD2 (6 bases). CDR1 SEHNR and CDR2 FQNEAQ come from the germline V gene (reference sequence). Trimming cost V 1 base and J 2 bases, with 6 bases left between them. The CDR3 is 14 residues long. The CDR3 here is CASSLGLAYNEQFF. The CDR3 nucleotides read TGTGCCAGCAGCTTAGGACTAGCCTACAATGAGCAGTTCTTC.

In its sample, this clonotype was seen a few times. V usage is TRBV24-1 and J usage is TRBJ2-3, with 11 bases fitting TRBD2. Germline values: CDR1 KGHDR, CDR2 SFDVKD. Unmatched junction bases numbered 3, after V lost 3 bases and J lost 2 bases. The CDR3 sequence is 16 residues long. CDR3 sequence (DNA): TGTGCCACCAGTGATCCGACTAGCGGGGACACAGATACGCAGTATTTT. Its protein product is CATSDPTSGDTDTQYF.

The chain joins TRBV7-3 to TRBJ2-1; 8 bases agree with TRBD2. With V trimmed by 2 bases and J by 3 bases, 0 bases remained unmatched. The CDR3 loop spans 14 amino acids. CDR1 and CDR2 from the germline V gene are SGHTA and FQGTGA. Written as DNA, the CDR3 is TGTGCCAGCAGCTTACTAGCGGGCTACAATGAGCAGTTCTTC. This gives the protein CASSLLAGYNEQFF.

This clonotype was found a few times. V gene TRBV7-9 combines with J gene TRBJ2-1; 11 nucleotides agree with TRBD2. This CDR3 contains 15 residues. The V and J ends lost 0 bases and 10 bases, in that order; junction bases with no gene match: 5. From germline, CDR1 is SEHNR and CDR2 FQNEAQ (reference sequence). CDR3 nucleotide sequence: TGTGCCAGCAGCTTAGCACTAGCGGGGGAAGGGGAGCAGTTCTTC. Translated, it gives CASSLALAGEGEQFF.

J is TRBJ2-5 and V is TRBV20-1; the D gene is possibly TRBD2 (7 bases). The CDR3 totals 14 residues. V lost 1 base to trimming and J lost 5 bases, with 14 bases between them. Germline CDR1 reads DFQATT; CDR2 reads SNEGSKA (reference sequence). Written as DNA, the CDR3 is TGCAGTGCTAGAGGTGGGGGGGCTGGGGAGACCCAGTACTTC. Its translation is CSARGGGAGETQYF.

CDR3 residues: CASSLWQVGENTEAFF. Here the CDR3 DNA reads TGTGCCAGCAGCTTATGGCAGGTGGGGGAGAACACTGAAGCTTTCTTT. The chain links TRBV7-9 to TRBJ1-1, with a weak D call TRBD1 (5 bases). V lost 2 bases, J lost 1 base, and 14 bases lay in between. CDR3 length: 16 amino acids. Per germline, CDR1 SEHNR and CDR2 FQNEAQ (reference sequence).

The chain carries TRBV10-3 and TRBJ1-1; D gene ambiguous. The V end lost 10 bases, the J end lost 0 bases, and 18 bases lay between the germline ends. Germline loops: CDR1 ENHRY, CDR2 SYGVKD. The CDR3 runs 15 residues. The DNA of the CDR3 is TGTGCCACTACTCAACAGCAATCCCTGAACACTGAAGCTTTCTTT. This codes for CATTQQQSLNTEAFF.